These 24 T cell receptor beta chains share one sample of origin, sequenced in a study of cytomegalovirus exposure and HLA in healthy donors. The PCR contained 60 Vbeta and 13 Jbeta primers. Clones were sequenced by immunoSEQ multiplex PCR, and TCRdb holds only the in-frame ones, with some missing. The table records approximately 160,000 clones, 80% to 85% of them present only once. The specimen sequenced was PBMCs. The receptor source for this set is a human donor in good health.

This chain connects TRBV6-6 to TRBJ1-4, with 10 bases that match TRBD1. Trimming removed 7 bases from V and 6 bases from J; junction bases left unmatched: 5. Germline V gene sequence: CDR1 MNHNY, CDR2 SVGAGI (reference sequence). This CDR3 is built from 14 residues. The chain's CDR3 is CASTTGTGDEKLFF. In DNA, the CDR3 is TGTGCCAGCACCACGGGGACAGGGGATGAAAAACTGTTTTTT.

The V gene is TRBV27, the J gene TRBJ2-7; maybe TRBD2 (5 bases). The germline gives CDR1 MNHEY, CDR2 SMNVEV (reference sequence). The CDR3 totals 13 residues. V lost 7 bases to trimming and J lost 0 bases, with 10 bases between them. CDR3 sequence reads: CASIGGPSYEQYF. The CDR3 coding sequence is TGTGCCAGCATTGGCGGGCCCTCCTACGAGCAGTACTTC.

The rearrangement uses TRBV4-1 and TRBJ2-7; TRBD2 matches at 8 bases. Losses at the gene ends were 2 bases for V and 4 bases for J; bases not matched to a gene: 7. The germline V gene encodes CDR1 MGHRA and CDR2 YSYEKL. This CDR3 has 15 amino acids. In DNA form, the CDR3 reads TGCGCCAGCAGCCAAACCGGGACTAGGGGGTACGAGCAGTACTTC. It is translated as CASSQTGTRGYEQYF.

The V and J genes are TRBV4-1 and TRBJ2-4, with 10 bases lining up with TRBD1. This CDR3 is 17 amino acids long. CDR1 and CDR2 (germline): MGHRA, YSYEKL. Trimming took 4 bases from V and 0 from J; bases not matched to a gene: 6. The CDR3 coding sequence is TGCGCCAGCAGCCCCAGAGGGACAGGGGAAGCCAAAAACATTCAGTACTTC. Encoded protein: CASSPRGTGEAKNIQYF.

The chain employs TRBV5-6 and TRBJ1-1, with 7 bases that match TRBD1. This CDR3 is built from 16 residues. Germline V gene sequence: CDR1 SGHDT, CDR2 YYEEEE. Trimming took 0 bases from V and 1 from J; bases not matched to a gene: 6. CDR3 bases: TGTGCCAGCAGCTTGGCGGGACAGTTTACGAACACTGAAGCTTTCTTT. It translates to CASSLAGQFTNTEAFF.

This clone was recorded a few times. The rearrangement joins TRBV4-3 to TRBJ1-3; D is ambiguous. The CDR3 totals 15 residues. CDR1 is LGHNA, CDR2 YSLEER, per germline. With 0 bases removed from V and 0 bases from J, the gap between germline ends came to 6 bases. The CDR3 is CASSQEWSSGNTIYF. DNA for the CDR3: TGCGCCAGCAGCCAAGAGTGGAGCTCTGGAAACACCATATATTTT.

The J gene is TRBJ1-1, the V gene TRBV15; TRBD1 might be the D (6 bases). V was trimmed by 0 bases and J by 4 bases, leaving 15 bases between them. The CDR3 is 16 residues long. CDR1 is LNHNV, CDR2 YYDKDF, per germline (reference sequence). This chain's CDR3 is CATSREGAGGGTEAFF. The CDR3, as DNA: TGTGCCACCAGCAGAGAGGGGGCGGGGGGGGGCACTGAAGCTTTCTTT.

CDR3 nucleotides: TGTGCCAGCAGTGAAAGGGGAGGGATCAATCAGCCCCAGCATTTT. Amino acid sequence: CASSERGGINQPQHF. The chain uses TRBV9 and TRBJ1-5, with a possible D match to TRBD1 (5 bases). The CDR3 extends over 15 amino acids. Germline V gene sequence: CDR1 SGDLS, CDR2 YYNGEE. Trimming took off 5 bases at V and 3 bases at J, with 15 bases between the two ends.

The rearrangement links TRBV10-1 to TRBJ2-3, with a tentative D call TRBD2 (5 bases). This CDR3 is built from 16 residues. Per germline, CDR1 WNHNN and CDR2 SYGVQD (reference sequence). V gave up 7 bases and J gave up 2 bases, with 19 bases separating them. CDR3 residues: CASIKRRVPLTDTQYF. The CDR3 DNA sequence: TGCGCCAGCATAAAGAGGCGGGTCCCCCTCACAGATACGCAGTATTTT.

This CDR3 reads CASSRRQGDTEAFF. CDR3 coding DNA: TGTGCCAGCAGTCGTAGACAGGGGGATACTGAAGCTTTCTTT. This chain links TRBV6-1 with TRBJ1-1; 9 bases agree with TRBD1. The CDR3 has 14 residues. Germline-derived CDR1 and CDR2 are MNHNS and SASEGT. Germline trimming cut 5 bases from V and 5 bases from J; bases unmatched to any gene: 6.

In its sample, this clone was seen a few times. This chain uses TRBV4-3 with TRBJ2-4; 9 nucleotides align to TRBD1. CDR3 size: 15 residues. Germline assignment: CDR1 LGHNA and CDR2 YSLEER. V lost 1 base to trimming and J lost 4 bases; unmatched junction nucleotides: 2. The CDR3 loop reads CASSQVGQGKNIQYF. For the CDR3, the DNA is TGCGCCAGCAGCCAAGTCGGACAGGGGAAAAACATTCAGTACTTC.

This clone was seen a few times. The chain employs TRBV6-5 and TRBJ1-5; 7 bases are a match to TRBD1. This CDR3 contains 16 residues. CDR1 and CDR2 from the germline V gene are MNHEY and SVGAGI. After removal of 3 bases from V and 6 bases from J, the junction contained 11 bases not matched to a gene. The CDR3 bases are TGTGCCAGCAGTTATGCCAAGGGGGCCGGTTCTCAGCCCCAGCATTTT. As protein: CASSYAKGAGSQPQHF.

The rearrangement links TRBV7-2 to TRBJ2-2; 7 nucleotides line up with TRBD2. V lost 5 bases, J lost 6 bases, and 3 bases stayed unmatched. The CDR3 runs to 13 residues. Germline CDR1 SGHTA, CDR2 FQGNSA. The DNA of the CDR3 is TGTGCCAGCAGCCCCCGGGGGGCCGGGGAGCTGTTTTTT. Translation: CASSPRGAGELFF.

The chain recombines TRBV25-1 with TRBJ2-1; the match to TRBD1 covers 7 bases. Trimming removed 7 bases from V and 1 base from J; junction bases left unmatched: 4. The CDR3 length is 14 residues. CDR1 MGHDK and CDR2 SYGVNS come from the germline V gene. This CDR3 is CASMRQGSYNEQFF. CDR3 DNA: TGTGCCAGCATGCGACAGGGTTCCTACAATGAGCAGTTCTTC.

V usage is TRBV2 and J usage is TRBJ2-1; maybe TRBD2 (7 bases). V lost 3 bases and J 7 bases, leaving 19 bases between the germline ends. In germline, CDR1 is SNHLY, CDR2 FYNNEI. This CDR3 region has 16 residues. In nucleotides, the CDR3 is TGTGCCAGCAGTGATGGGCGGGGGCAAAGAACTAATGAGCAGTTCTTC. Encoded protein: CASSDGRGQRTNEQFF.

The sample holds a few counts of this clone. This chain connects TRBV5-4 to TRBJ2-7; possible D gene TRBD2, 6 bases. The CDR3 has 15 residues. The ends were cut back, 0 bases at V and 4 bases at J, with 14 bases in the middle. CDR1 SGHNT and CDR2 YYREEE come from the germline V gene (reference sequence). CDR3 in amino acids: CASSLEWVAGYEQYF. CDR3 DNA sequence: TGTGCCAGCAGCTTGGAGTGGGTGGCGGGGTACGAGCAGTACTTC.

As DNA, the CDR3 is TGTGCCAGCTCACCATATCGAGGTGACTACACCGGGGAGCTGTTTTTT. This translates into CASSPYRGDYTGELFF. The rearrangement links TRBV18 to TRBJ2-2, with D hard to call. Trimming pared 2 bases from V and 3 bases from J, leaving 13 bases between. The germline CDR1 and CDR2 sequences are KGHSH and LQKENI. The CDR3 is 16 amino acids.

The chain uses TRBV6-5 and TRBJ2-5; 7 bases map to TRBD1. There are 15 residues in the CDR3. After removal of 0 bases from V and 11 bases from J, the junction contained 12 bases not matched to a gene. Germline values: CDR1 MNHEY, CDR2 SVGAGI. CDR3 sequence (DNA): TGTGCCAGCAGTTACTCCGTACAGGGGTTGATAGAGCAGTACTTC. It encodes CASSYSVQGLIEQYF.

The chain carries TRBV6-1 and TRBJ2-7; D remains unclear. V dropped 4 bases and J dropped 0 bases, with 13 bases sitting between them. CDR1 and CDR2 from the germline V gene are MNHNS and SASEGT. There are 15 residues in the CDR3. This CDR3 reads CASSGPRQSSYEQYF. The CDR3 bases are TGTGCCAGCAGTGGGCCCAGGCAATCCTCCTACGAGCAGTACTTC.

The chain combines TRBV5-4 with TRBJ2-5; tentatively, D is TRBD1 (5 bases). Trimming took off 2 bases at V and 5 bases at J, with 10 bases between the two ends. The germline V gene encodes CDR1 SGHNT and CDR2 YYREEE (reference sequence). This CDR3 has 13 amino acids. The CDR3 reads CASSLSGRETQYF. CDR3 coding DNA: TGTGCCAGCAGCTTATCAGGGCGGGAGACCCAGTACTTC.

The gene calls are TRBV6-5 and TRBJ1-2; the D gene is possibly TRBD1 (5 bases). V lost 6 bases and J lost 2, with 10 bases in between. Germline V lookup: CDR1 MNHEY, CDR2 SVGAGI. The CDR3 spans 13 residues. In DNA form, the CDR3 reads TGTGCCAGCAGCCCAGACAGAAACTATGGCTACACCTTC. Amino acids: CASSPDRNYGYTF.

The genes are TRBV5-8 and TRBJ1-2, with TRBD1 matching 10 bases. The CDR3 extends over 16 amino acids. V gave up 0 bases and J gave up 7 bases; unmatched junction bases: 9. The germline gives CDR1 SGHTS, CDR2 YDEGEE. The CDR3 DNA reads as TGTGCCAGCAGCTTGGTACCCCCGGGACAGGGGACTGGCTACACCTTC. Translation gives CASSLVPPGQGTGYTF.

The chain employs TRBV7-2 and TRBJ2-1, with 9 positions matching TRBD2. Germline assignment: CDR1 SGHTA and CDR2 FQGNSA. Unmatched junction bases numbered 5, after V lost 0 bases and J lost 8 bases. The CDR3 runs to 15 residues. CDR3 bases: TGTGCCAGCAGCTTAGCTGTGCGGGGGGGGTATGAGCAGTTCTTC. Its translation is CASSLAVRGGYEQFF.

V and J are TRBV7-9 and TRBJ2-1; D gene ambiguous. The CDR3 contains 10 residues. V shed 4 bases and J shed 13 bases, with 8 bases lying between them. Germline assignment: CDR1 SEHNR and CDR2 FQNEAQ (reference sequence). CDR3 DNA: TGTGCCAGCAGCTCCCTTCCTCAGTTCTTC. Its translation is CASSSLPQFF.